This section outlines one T cell receptor (beta chain) sequence together with its context. The antigen is undetermined. The CDR3 extends over 15 amino acids. Germline-derived CDR1 and CDR2 are MNHEY and SVGAGI. J was trimmed by 7 bases and V by 5 bases; bases with no gene match: 7. The data derive from a study of T cell responses to AZD1222 COVID-19 vaccine. Points from the study as a whole: The study reported that nearly half of spike-specific TCRs target unmutated variant regions. All repertoire sampling was performed exclusively after the peak T cell response. White British donors predominated, females outnumbered males, and clonal diversity was possibly underestimated. Spike-specific TCRs gained breadth and depth after people received two AZD1222 doses.

TCRdb's copy holds only in-frame clones and misses some; the assay was immunoSEQ multiplex PCR. The sample lists some 83,000 clones; around 89% were seen once. Sample: peripheral blood, taken 28 days after the second AZD1222 dose. The TCR sequence derives from an adult who received the AZD1222 COVID-19 vaccine. This chain links TRBV6-5 with TRBJ1-6, with 8 positions matching TRBD1. CDR3 in amino acids: CASSHDRGENSPLHF. DNA for the CDR3: TGTGCCAGCAGTCACGACAGGGGAGAGAATTCACCCCTCCACTTT.